The 5 T cell receptor beta chains below were found in one sample sequenced in a study of human T cells and chemical hapten exposure (dated by TCRdb to the early 2020s). Library prep was done by RACE. Sequencing relied on a NextSeq 500. TCRdb reworked the public reads: Q25 trimming with fastp, MiXCR clone assembly, productive beta chains retained. CDR3 protein duplicates are merged, each entry listing the most common genes and DNA. This sample has hundreds of thousands of distinct CDR3 sequences in its table, and more than 5% of those were observed once. The top ten hold roughly 5.4% of the sample. The time point label here, explained by the study, means: patch test 2, 6 weeks after DPC sensitization. The treatment or condition tag for this specimen amounts to: therapeutic diphenylcyclopropenone sensitization with weekly scalp DPC. The specimen was whole blood, collected in connection with sensitization to the hapten diphenylcyclopropenone (DPC). All receptors derive from a woman aged 18-29 years with alopecia areata. Some clones in this sample may be carry-over from other donors' samples.

This clonotype was recorded at least ten times. The chain uses TRBV6-1 and TRBJ2-3; 14 positions match TRBD2. Germline values: CDR1 MNHNS, CDR2 SASEGT. V was pared by 6 bases and J by 4 bases, with 15 bases of the junction left unmatched. This CDR3 is 19 amino acids long. The CDR3 DNA follows: TGTGCCAGCAGCCATAAGGGACTAGCGGGGGAAGTGTCCTCAGATACGCAGTATTTT. Its protein is CASSHKGLAGEVSSDTQYF.

This clonotype was seen ten or more times. V is TRBV7-9 and J is TRBJ1-3; no clear D. Looked up from germline, CDR1 is SEHNR and CDR2 is FQNEAQ (reference sequence). Trimming removed 0 bases from V and 2 bases from J, with 5 bases in between. The CDR3 is 14 amino acids. CDR3 residues: CASSLAGAGNTIYF. The DNA for the CDR3 is TGTGCCAGCAGCTTAGCTGGGGCTGGAAACACCATATATTTT.

There are many counts of this clonotype. V gene TRBV6-5 combines with J gene TRBJ1-4; 9 nucleotides match TRBD1. J lost 6 bases, V lost 9 bases, and 5 bases had no gene match. The length of the CDR3 is 13 residues. Per germline, CDR1 MNHEY and CDR2 SVGAGI. In DNA, the CDR3 is TGTGCCAGTCAGGACAGGGGATATGAAAAACTGTTTTTT. As protein: CASQDRGYEKLFF.

Only a few counts were recorded for this clonotype. The rearrangement links TRBV20-1 to TRBJ2-7; D call uncertain. The CDR3 totals 14 residues. Germline V gene data show CDR1 as DFQATT and CDR2 as SNEGSKA (reference sequence). With 1 base removed from V and 2 bases from J, the gap between germline ends came to 12 bases. Here the CDR3 reads CSARAQTATYEQYF. The CDR3 bases are TGCAGTGCTAGAGCCCAGACGGCTACCTACGAGCAGTACTTC.

A few counts support this clonotype. This chain uses TRBV6-1 with TRBJ1-6; weak D call: TRBD1 (5 bases). V lost 5 bases and J 10 bases, leaving 15 bases between the germline ends. Germline V CDR1 and CDR2: MNHNS, SASEGT. CDR3 length: 14 amino acids. CDR3 sequence: CASSPGTGTSPLHF. The CDR3 DNA reads TGTGCCAGCAGTCCCGGGACGGGGACCTCACCCCTCCACTTT.